Detailed here is one T cell receptor beta chain. With 6 bases removed from V and 2 bases from J, the gap between germline ends came to 7 bases. CDR1 and CDR2 (germline): WSHSY, SAAADI. The CDR3 has 12 amino acids. Per the study methods: Reference gene primer amplification in the assay estimated nucleated cell counts. Sequencing used immunoSEQ multiplex PCR; TCRdb keeps in-frame clones, though not all of them. That table furnishes V, J and clone size, whereas the DNA furnished D and trimming. The data hold under 80,000 clones, with 75% to 90% observed a single time. These data come from a study of blood T cell repertoires in COVID-19. Study-wide background: Sources were T cells, B-cell-depleted T cells, or PBMCs; the material itself was cDNA or gDNA.

Sequencing was carried out using peripheral blood. The chain combines TRBV10-2 with TRBJ1-1; D gene unclear. The source is a human donor in a cohort sampled during active COVID-19. CDR3 residues: CASSSYNTEAFF. The DNA for the CDR3 is TGCGCCAGCAGCTCCTATAACACTGAAGCTTTCTTT.